The 7 T cell receptor beta chains below come from one sample, sequenced in a study of blood T cell repertoires in COVID-19. The data were produced by immunoSEQ multiplex PCR, yet TCRdb's version contains in-frame clones alone and is incomplete. The sample has over 250,000 clones; about 87% are singletons. The sequenced material came from peripheral blood. Every receptor here comes from a woman between 45 and 60 years old with COVID-19, enrolled during active disease.

This clone was counted a single time. The V gene is TRBV19, the J gene TRBJ2-2; TRBD2 aligns across 12 bases. Germline CDR1 is LNHDA and CDR2 is SQIVND (reference sequence). Losses at the gene ends were 5 bases for V and 7 bases for J; bases not matched to a gene: 8. The CDR3 sequence is 16 residues long. Written as DNA, the CDR3 is TGTGCCAGTAGTGGATGGCTAGCGGGAGGGATCGGGGAGCTGTTTTTT. As protein: CASSGWLAGGIGELFF. The whole variable domain, filled in from reference TRBV19 and TRBJ2-2, reads DGGITQSPKYLFRKEGQNVTLSCEQNLNHDAMYWYRQDPGQGLRLIYYSQIVNDFQKGDIAEGYSVSREKKESFPLTVTSAQKNPTAFYLCASSGWLAGGIGELFFGEGSRLTVL.

The rearrangement joins TRBV27 to TRBJ1-5; TRBD1 agrees at 12 bases. Germline loops: CDR1 MNHEY, CDR2 SMNVEV (reference sequence). This CDR3 is built from 15 residues. The J segment lost 6 bases and the V segment lost 4 bases, leaving 4 bases of the junction unmatched. The CDR3 region has the DNA TGTGCCAGCAGTTCGGGACAGGGGGCTGCTCAGCCCCAGCATTTT. Its protein is CASSSGQGAAQPQHF.

The V call is TRBV6-5, the J call TRBJ2-7, with D possibly being TRBD2 (6 bases). Germline values: CDR1 MNHEY, CDR2 SVGAGI. V lost 7 bases to trimming and J lost 3 bases, with 16 bases between them. The CDR3 loop spans 14 amino acids. The CDR3 here is CASKEGGDLYEQYF. DNA for the CDR3: TGTGCCAGCAAGGAGGGCGGTGATCTCTACGAGCAGTACTTC.

Written as DNA, the CDR3 is TGTGCCAGCAGCGGCCCCGGGACAGGGACCACAGATACGCAGTATTTT. It yields the protein CASSGPGTGTTDTQYF. The chain recombines TRBV7-3 with TRBJ2-3; 9 bases match TRBD1. After removal of 5 bases from V and 2 bases from J, the junction contained 8 bases not matched to a gene. The CDR3 length is 16 residues. From germline, CDR1 is SGHTA and CDR2 FQGTGA.

J is TRBJ2-6 and V is TRBV5-1; TRBD2 is a possible D gene (7 bases). The V end lost 6 bases, the J end lost 2 bases, and 15 bases lay between the germline ends. This CDR3 is 16 amino acids long. From germline, CDR1 is SGHRS and CDR2 YFSETQ. CDR3 nucleotides: TGCGCCAGCACCAAGGAGGGGGGGGCTGGGGCCAACGTCCTGACTTTC. Protein: CASTKEGGAGANVLTF.

This chain joins TRBV18 and TRBJ2-5; 11 nucleotides align to TRBD1. The V gene end was trimmed by 3 bases and the J gene end by 5 bases; junction bases not matched to a gene: 5. Per germline, CDR1 KGHSH and CDR2 LQKENI. This CDR3 comprises 15 residues. The CDR3 reads CASSPGQGATETQYF. CDR3 sequence (DNA): TGTGCCAGCTCACCTGGACAGGGGGCGACGGAGACCCAGTACTTC.

This chain connects TRBV7-8 to TRBJ2-1; TRBD2 aligns across 9 bases. V was pared by 5 bases and J by 5 bases, with 7 bases of the junction left unmatched. The CDR3 loop spans 15 amino acids. The germline V gene has CDR1 SGHVS and CDR2 FQNEAQ. This CDR3 reads CASSPGTSWNNEQFF. The CDR3 DNA is TGTGCCAGCAGCCCAGGGACTAGCTGGAACAATGAGCAGTTCTTC.